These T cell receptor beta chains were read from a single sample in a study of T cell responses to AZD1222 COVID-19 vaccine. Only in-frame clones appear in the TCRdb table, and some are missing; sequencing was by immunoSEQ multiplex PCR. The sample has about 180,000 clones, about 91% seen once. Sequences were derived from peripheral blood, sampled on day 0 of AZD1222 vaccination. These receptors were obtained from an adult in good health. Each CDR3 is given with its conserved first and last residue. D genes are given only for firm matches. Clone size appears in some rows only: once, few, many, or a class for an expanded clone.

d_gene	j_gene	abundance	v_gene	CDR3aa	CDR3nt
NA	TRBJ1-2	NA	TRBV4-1	CASSQDVVRNPYGYTF	TGCGCCAGCAGCCAAGATGTGGTTAGGAACCCCTATGGCTACACCTTC
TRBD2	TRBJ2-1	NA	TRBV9	CASSPLALAGGPNEQFF	TGTGCCAGCAGCCCCCTCGCACTAGCGGGGGGGCCAAATGAGCAGTTCTTC
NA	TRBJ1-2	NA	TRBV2	CASSRQERYGYTF	TGTGCCAGCAGTAGACAGGAGCGTTATGGCTACACCTTC
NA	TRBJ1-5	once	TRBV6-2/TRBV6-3	CASSYYRAVSDQPQHF	TGTGCCAGCAGTTACTATAGGGCAGTATCGGATCAGCCCCAGCATTTT
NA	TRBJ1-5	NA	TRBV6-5	CASSYSGSSNQPQHF	TGTGCCAGCAGTTACTCAGGCAGCTCGAATCAGCCCCAGCATTTT
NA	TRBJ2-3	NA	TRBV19	CASEGQASPDTQYF	TGTGCCAGTGAGGGGCAAGCAAGCCCAGATACGCAGTATTTT
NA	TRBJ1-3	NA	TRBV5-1	CASSFSAPGRAGNTIYF	TGCGCCAGCAGCTTTTCTGCCCCGGGCAGAGCTGGAAACACCATATATTTT
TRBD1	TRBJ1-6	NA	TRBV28	CASRGDRGQNSPLHF	TGTGCCAGCAGAGGGGACAGGGGGCAAAATTCACCCCTCCACTTT
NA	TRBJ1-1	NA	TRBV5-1	CASSFWGFMNTEAFF	TGCGCCAGCAGCTTCTGGGGTTTCATGAACACTGAAGCTTTCTTT
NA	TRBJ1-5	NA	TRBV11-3	CASSLVFRGTQPQHF	TGTGCCAGCAGCTTAGTTTTCAGGGGAACGCAGCCCCAGCATTTT
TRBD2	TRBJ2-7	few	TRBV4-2	CASSQKVTPGAGPTAGAYEQYF	TGTGCCAGCAGCCAGAAAGTTACACCGGGAGCGGGGCCGACTGCGGGGGCCTACGAGCAGTACTTC
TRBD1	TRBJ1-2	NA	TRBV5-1	CASSYTGGAGYGYTF	TGCGCCAGCAGCTATACAGGGGGCGCGGGCTATGGCTACACCTTC
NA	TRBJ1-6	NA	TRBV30	CAWSEPDRANSPLHF	TGTGCCTGGAGCGAGCCCGACAGAGCAAATTCACCCCTCCACTTT
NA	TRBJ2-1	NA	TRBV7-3	CASSLASGEQFF	TGTGCCAGCAGCTTAGCCAGCGGTGAGCAGTTCTTC
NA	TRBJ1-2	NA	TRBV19	CASSTTGNGYTF	TGTGCCAGTAGTACAACAGGGAATGGCTACACCTTC
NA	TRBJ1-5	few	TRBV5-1	CASSSDGQPNQPQHF	TGCGCCAGCAGCTCGGACGGACAGCCCAATCAGCCCCAGCATTTT
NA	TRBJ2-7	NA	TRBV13	CASSLARGQRLYEQYF	TGTGCCAGCAGCCTAGCCCGAGGACAGCGGCTCTACGAGCAGTACTTC
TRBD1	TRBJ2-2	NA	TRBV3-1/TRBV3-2	CASSHWDRGDTGELFF	TGTGCCAGCAGCCACTGGGACAGGGGGGACACCGGGGAGCTGTTTTTT
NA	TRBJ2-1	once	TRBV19	CASSDGGDSYEQFF	TGTGCCAGTAGTGATGGGGGGGACAGTTATGAGCAGTTCTTC
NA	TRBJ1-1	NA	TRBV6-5	CASKRGDTEAFF	TGTGCCAGCAAAAGGGGGGACACTGAAGCTTTCTTT
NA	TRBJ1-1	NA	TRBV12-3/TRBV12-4	CASRSGTEAFF	TGTGCCAGCAGGTCAGGCACTGAAGCTTTCTTT
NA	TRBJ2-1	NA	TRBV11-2	CASSLGGQPQSSYNEQFF	TGTGCCAGCAGCTTAGGAGGACAGCCCCAAAGCTCCTACAATGAGCAGTTCTTC
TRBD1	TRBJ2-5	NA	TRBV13	CASSLEGGRGPQETQYF	TGTGCCAGCAGCTTAGAGGGCGGCAGGGGGCCCCAAGAGACCCAGTACTTC
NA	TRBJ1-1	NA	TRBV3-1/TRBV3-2	CASSQSFTEAFF	TGTGCCAGCAGCCAATCCTTCACTGAAGCTTTCTTT
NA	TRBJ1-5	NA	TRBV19	CASSALDSNQPQHF	TGTGCCAGTAGTGCACTTGATAGCAATCAGCCCCAGCATTTT
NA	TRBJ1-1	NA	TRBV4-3	CASSQDSTEAFF	TGCGCCAGCAGCCAAGACAGCACTGAAGCTTTCTTT
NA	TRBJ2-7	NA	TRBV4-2	CASSQDLTEWGGEQYF	TGTGCCAGCAGCCAAGACCTGACAGAATGGGGAGGCGAGCAGTACTTC
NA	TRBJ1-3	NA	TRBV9	CASSVAQGGNTIYF	TGTGCCAGCAGCGTAGCACAGGGTGGAAACACCATATATTTT
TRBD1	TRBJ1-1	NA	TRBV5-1	CASSAGQPNTEAFF	TGCGCCAGCAGCGCGGGACAGCCAAACACTGAAGCTTTCTTT
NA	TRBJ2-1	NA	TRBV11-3	CASSLSRGSRKQFF	TGTGCCAGCAGCTTAAGTCGAGGGAGCAGAAAGCAGTTCTTC
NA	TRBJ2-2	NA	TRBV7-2	CASSLAGGWTGELFF	TGTGCCAGCAGCTTAGCCGGGGGTTGGACCGGGGAGCTGTTTTTT
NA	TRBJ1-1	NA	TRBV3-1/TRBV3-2	CASSQAGGGARAEAFF	TGTGCCAGCAGCCAAGCGGGGGGAGGGGCAAGGGCTGAAGCTTTCTTT
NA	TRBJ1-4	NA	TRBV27	CASSLSWRAAANEKLFF	TGTGCCAGCAGTTTATCGTGGAGGGCCGCGGCTAATGAAAAACTGTTTTTT
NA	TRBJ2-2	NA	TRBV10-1	CASSGGTGELFF	TGCGCCAGCAGCGGGGGCACCGGGGAGCTGTTTTTT
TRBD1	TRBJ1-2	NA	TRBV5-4	CASSLDSTGWGYTF	TGTGCCAGCAGCTTGGACTCGACAGGGTGGGGCTACACCTTC
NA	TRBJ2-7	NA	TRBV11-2	CASSLGHRVHEQYF	TGTGCCAGCAGCTTAGGTCACAGGGTCCACGAGCAGTACTTC
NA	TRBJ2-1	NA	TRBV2	CASGTFLYNEQFF	TGTGCCAGCGGGACCTTCCTCTACAATGAGCAGTTCTTC
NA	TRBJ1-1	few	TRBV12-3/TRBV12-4	CASSLKNTEAFF	TGTGCCAGCAGTTTAAAGAACACTGAAGCTTTCTTT
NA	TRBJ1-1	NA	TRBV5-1	CASSLDRVAFF	TGCGCCAGCAGCTTGGACAGGGTTGCTTTCTTT
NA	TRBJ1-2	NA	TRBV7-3	CASSPGPGEDYGYTF	TGTGCCAGCAGCCCCGGACCAGGGGAAGACTATGGCTACACCTTC
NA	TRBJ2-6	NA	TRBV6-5	CASSPTGSGANVLTF	TGTGCCAGCAGCCCAACAGGGTCTGGGGCCAACGTCCTGACTTTC
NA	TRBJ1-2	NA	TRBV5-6	CASTQHAGGYTF	TGTGCCAGCACCCAACACGCGGGCGGCTACACCTTC